Below, one TCR beta chain is given with its context. TCRdb keeps only in-frame clones here, not all; method: immunoSEQ multiplex PCR. Counted here are 65,000 to 70,000 clones, about nine tenths occurring once; the ten biggest clones make up about 2.9%. The CDR3 runs to 17 residues. The junction had 7 bases not matched to a gene; V was cut back by 5 bases and J by 3 bases. CDR1 is SEHNR and CDR2 is FQNEAQ in the germline V gene (reference sequence). The sample belongs to a study of T cells after somatic rescue of genetic block. The J gene is TRBJ2-1, the V gene TRBV7-9, with 13 positions matching TRBD2. Material for sequencing was peripheral blood mononuclear cells (PBMCs). The receptor was derived from a man between 40 and 49 years old. The CDR3 DNA reads as TGTGCCAGCAGCAAAAGACTAGCGGGAGGTTACTACAATGAGCAGTTCTTC. Residues: CASSKRLAGGYYNEQFF.